What follows are 18 T cell receptor beta chains derived from one specimen sequenced in a study of identical twins. From the 5' RACE reads, TCRdb called clonotypes with MiXCR, one entry per CDR3 protein. The sample shows 300,000 to 400,000 distinct CDR3 sequences, around 12% of them seen only once. The sample was also reused in another study, on yellow fever vaccine responses in identical twins.

Sequencing was performed on CD8+ T cells sorted from blood. The origin of the receptors is a woman between 18 and 29 years old in good health.

The V gene is TRBV5-1, the J gene TRBJ2-7, with unresolved D. The CDR3 contains 13 residues. CDR1 and CDR2 (germline): SGHRS, YFSETQ. V lost 7 bases and J lost 3, with 14 bases in between. The DNA of the CDR3 is TGCGCCAGCGGCTACCCCTGGGTCTACGAGCAGTACTTC. This gives the protein CASGYPWVYEQYF.

This clonotype was recorded a few times. The rearrangement uses TRBV3-1 and TRBJ2-3; D is undetermined. Trimming took off 0 bases at V and 2 bases at J, with 18 bases between the two ends. Germline lookup yields CDR1 LGHDT and CDR2 YNNKEL (reference sequence). The CDR3 is 18 amino acids. The CDR3 spells CASSQDQFYVLPTDTQYF. CDR3 nucleotide sequence: TGTGCCAGCAGCCAAGATCAGTTTTATGTCTTACCCACAGATACGCAGTATTTT.

This clonotype appeared a few times. This sequence joins TRBV29-1 and TRBJ2-1; TRBD1 aligns across 7 bases. The CDR3 is 18 residues long. CDR1 SQVTM and CDR2 ANQGSEA come from the germline V gene. The ends lost 1 base at V and 1 base at J; junction bases unmatched: 13. CDR3 DNA sequence: TGCAGCGTTGAAGGAGGCCAGGGGGTCCTATTTTCCTACAATGAGCAGTTCTTC. The encoded protein is CSVEGGQGVLFSYNEQFF.

The J gene is TRBJ2-7, the V gene TRBV7-9; D gene ambiguous. CDR1 and CDR2 from the germline V gene are SEHNR and FQNEAQ (reference sequence). Trimming removed 5 bases at V and 0 bases at J, with 8 bases between. This CDR3 comprises 13 residues. CDR3 DNA: TGTGCCAGCAGCCCCAGGATCTCCTACGAGCAGTACGTC. Protein: CASSPRISYEQYV.

The rearrangement links TRBV15 to TRBJ2-1, with a possible D match to TRBD2 (6 bases). Deletions cut 1 base from V and 0 bases from J, with 10 bases between. Germline V gives CDR1 LNHNV, CDR2 YYDKDF (reference sequence). This CDR3 contains 16 residues. Here the CDR3 reads CATSRAGESSYNEQFF. CDR3 bases: TGTGCCACCAGCAGAGCGGGGGAGAGCTCCTACAATGAGCAGTTCTTC.

This chain links TRBV28 with TRBJ2-1, with TRBD1 matching over 9 bases. V was pared by 6 bases and J by 12 bases, with 12 bases of the junction left unmatched. Germline values: CDR1 MDHEN, CDR2 SYDVKM. This CDR3 contains 14 residues. In DNA, the CDR3 is TGTGCCAGCAGCACAGGGGGCTTGGGTAGGGGGCAGTTCTTC. Residues: CASSTGGLGRGQFF.

The sample holds many counts of this clonotype. The chain joins TRBV29-1 to TRBJ1-2, with 8 bases aligning to TRBD1. J was trimmed by 4 bases and V by 5 bases; bases with no gene match: 6. Germline V gene data show CDR1 as SQVTM and CDR2 as ANQGSEA. The length of the CDR3 is 13 residues. The CDR3 sequence is CSVLSGTGYGYTF. CDR3 in DNA: TGCAGCGTTCTCTCAGGGACAGGCTATGGCTACACCTTC.

The chain has TRBV27 and TRBJ2-1, with D unresolved. Germline-derived CDR1 and CDR2 are MNHEY and SMNVEV (reference sequence). The CDR3 length is 14 residues. V was cut by 7 bases and J by 0 bases, with 10 bases left in between. The CDR3 is CASTPTSSYNEQFF. In nucleotides, the CDR3 is TGTGCCAGCACCCCCACGAGCTCCTACAATGAGCAGTTCTTC.

The table lists this clonotype with a few counts. The chain combines TRBV5-6 with TRBJ2-7, with TRBD2 as a possible D gene (6 bases). The CDR3 has 12 residues. The germline gives CDR1 SGHDT, CDR2 YYEEEE. V lost 0 bases and J 6 bases, leaving 7 bases between the germline ends. Here the CDR3 reads CASSLDGGEQYV. CDR3 sequence (DNA): TGTGCCAGCAGCTTGGACGGGGGCGAGCAGTACGTC.

This clonotype was seen more than once but under ten times. This chain uses TRBV6-1 with TRBJ1-6, with D possibly matching TRBD1 (5 bases). Germline lookup yields CDR1 MNHNS and CDR2 SASEGT. V shed 2 bases and J shed 4 bases, with 15 bases lying between them. CDR3 length: 17 amino acids. The CDR3 reads CASSEFRGEIYNSPLHF. For the CDR3, the DNA is TGTGCCAGCAGTGAATTCCGAGGGGAGATATATAATTCACCCCTCCACTTT.

The chain couples TRBV11-2 to TRBJ2-3; possible D gene TRBD2, 6 bases. CDR3 length equals 14 residues. Germline V gives CDR1 SGHAT, CDR2 FQNNGV. V was clipped by 6 bases and J by 7 bases, with 17 bases between them. The CDR3 sequence: CASRGGWDLHTQYF. For the CDR3, the DNA is TGTGCCAGCAGGGGAGGATGGGACCTACATACGCAGTATTTT. Full variable domain (remainder filled in from reference TRBV11-2 and TRBJ2-3): EAGVAQSPRYKIIEKRQSVAFWCNPISGHATLYWYQQILGQGPKLLIQFQNNGVVDDSQLPKDRFSAERLKGVDSTLKIQPAKLEDSAVYLCASRGGWDLHTQYFGPGTRLTVL.

This clonotype was detected many times. The chain recombines TRBV3-1 with TRBJ1-4; D gene unclear. With 0 bases removed from V and 7 bases from J, the gap between germline ends came to 15 bases. Germline CDR1 is LGHDT and CDR2 is YNNKEL (reference sequence). The CDR3 has 16 residues. The CDR3 loop is CASSQDRPPRSEKLFF. Here the CDR3 DNA reads TGTGCCAGCAGCCAAGATCGACCCCCTCGGAGTGAAAAACTGTTTTTT.

Only a few counts were recorded for this clonotype. The rearrangement joins TRBV7-3 to TRBJ2-1; D gene unclear. The germline gives CDR1 SGHTA, CDR2 FQGTGA. V shed 3 bases and J shed 7 bases, with 10 bases lying between them. CDR3 length: 13 residues. As DNA, the CDR3 is TGTGCCAGCAGCTTGATTTCCTCTAATGAGCAGTTCTTC. Translation: CASSLISSNEQFF.

The gene calls are TRBV20-1 and TRBJ2-7; TRBD2 aligns across 9 bases. This CDR3 is built from 12 residues. Germline CDR1 is DFQATT and CDR2 is SNEGSKA (reference sequence). J lost 7 bases, V lost 6 bases, and 7 bases had no gene match. CDR3 region: CSALSGSGEQYF. The CDR3 DNA reads TGCAGTGCGCTTAGCGGGAGTGGTGAGCAGTACTTC.

This chain links TRBV9 with TRBJ2-7; D call uncertain. This CDR3 region has 14 residues. V lost 3 bases and J lost 2, with 12 bases in between. Germline CDR1 is SGDLS and CDR2 is YYNGEE. As DNA, the CDR3 is TGTGCCAGCAGCGCCGGACGGAAAACCTACGAGCAGTACTTC. Amino acids: CASSAGRKTYEQYF. The full variable domain, completed using reference TRBV9 and TRBJ2-7, is DSGVTQTPKHLITATGQRVTLRCSPRSGDLSVYWYQQSLDQGLQFLIQYYNGEERAKGNILERFSAQQFPDLHSELNLSSLELGDSALYFCASSAGRKTYEQYFGPGTRLTVT.

This clonotype came up a few times. The chain recombines TRBV5-6 with TRBJ2-7; a possible D gene is TRBD1 (8 bases). The CDR3 totals 15 residues. V lost 4 bases, J lost 0 bases, and 14 bases lay in between. Germline-derived CDR1 and CDR2 are SGHDT and YYEEEE. The CDR3, as DNA: TGTGCCAGCAGCGAGACAGGGGACTACTCCTACGAGCAGTACGTC. This codes for CASSETGDYSYEQYV.

This clonotype was picked up a small number of times. The rearrangement joins TRBV7-9 to TRBJ2-5, with 9 nucleotides matching TRBD1. The CDR3 is made up of 15 amino acids. Per the germline V gene, CDR1 is SEHNR and CDR2 is FQNEAQ (reference sequence). J was trimmed by 5 bases and V by 7 bases; bases with no gene match: 11. CDR3 in amino acids: CASTVPNRGPETQYF. In nucleotides, the CDR3 is TGTGCCAGCACCGTCCCGAACAGGGGGCCGGAGACCCAGTACTTC. The full variable domain, in which reference TRBV7-9 and TRBJ2-5 provide the parts outside the CDR3, is DTGVSQNPRHKITKRGQNVTFRCDPISEHNRLYWYRQTLGQGPEFLTYFQNEAQLEKSRLLSDRFSAERPKGSFSTLEIQRTEQGDSAMYLCASTVPNRGPETQYFGPGTRLLVL.

The CDR3 reads CASSLTGTGSTEAFF. In nucleotides, the CDR3 is TGTGCCAGCAGCTTAACCGGGACAGGGAGTACTGAAGCTTTCTTT. J is TRBJ1-1 and V is TRBV7-6, with TRBD1 identical over 9 bases. The CDR3 contains 15 residues. In germline, CDR1 is SGHVS, CDR2 FNYEAQ. V shed 2 bases, J shed 5 bases, and the junction held 6 bases outside the gene matches.